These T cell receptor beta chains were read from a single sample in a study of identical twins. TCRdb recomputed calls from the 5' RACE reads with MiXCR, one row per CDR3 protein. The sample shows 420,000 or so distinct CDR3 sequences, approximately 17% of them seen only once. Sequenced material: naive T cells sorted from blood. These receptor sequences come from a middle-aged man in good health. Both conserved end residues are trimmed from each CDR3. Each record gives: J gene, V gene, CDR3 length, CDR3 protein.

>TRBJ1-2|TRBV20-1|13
SASVRGTGGAGYT
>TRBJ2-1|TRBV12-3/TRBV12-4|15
ASSLSLQGSRNHEQF
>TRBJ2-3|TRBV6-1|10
ASRSYRGTQY
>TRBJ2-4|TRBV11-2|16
ASSLSLSVPRDKNIQY
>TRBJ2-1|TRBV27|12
ASSWAGKYNEQF
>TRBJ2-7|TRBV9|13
ASSVSGESSYEQY
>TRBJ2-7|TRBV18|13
ASSPSSGGLHEQY
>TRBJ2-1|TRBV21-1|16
ASSKGLAGESSYNEQF
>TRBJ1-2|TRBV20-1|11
SAIQEGYGNYT
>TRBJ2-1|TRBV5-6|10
ASSAWTEEQF
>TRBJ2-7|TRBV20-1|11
SASHLSPYEQY
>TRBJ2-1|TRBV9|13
ASSAGGGPYNEQF
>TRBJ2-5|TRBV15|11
ATSRVDGGAQY
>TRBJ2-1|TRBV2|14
ASSEGGRSSYNEQF
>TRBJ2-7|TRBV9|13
ASSQGGLGTYEQY
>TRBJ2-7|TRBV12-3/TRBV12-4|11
ASSPGTGFGQY
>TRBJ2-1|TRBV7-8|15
ASSRRQGDISYNEQF
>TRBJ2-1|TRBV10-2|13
ASSESVAGRNEQF
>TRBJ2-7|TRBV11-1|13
ASSRGGLTAYEQY
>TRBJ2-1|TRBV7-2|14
ASSFLLGQGPNEQF
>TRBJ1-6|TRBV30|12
AWNSQGARSPLH
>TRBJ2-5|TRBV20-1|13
SARAVTSGSETQY